The present T cell receptor beta chain was sequenced within a study of early T cells in non-severe SARS-CoV-2 infection. Across the whole study: Sequenced material consisted of bulk RNA (from unsorted whole blood), and chains were unpaired.

This clonotype has more than one count but fewer than ten. Its cognate antigen is unknown. Researchers attached unique molecular identifiers to individual cDNA molecules. Each CDR3 protein gets one entry after TCRdb re-called the 5' RACE reads with MiXCR. The sample holds some 59,000 distinct CDR3 sequences; roughly a tenth are singletons and the top ten take under 5%. Germline loops: CDR1 SGHTA, CDR2 FQGNSA. Trimming removed 5 bases from V and 1 base from J; junction bases left unmatched: 5. CDR3 size: 15 residues. Findings of the study overall: Missing private and CD4 specificities, VDJdb matching favored anti-spike CD8 responses.

The TCR originated in an adult who was a healthcare worker with PCR-confirmed SARS-CoV-2 infection or an uninfected control (not recorded which). The sample comprised whole blood. The chain joins TRBV7-2 to TRBJ2-1, with 7 positions matching TRBD1. CDR3 loop: CASSPQGDSYNEQFF. The CDR3 DNA is TGTGCCAGCAGCCCCCAGGGGGATTCCTACAATGAGCAGTTCTTC.